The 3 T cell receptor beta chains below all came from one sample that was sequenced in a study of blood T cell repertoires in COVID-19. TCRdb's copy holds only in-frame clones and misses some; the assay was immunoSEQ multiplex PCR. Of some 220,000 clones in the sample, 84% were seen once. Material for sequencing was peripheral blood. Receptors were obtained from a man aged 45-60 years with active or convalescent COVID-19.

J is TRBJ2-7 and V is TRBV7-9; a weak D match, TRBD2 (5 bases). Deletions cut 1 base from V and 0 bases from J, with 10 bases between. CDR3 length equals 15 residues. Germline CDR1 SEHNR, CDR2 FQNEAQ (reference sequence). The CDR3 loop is CASSLGGYPSYEQYF. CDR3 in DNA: TGTGCCAGCAGCTTAGGAGGGTACCCCTCCTACGAGCAGTACTTC.

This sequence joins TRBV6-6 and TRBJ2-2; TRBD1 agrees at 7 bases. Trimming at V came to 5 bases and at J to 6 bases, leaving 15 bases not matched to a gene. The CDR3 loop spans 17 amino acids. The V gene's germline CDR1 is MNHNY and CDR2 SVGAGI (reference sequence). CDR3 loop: CASSLTGDPWLAGELFF. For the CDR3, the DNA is TGTGCCAGCAGTCTTACAGGGGACCCTTGGTTAGCCGGGGAGCTGTTTTTT.

The CDR3 nucleotides read TGTGCCATCGGGCAGGGCCAGTGGTATCAGCCCCAGCATTTT. Its protein is CAIGQGQWYQPQHF. V is TRBV10-3 and J is TRBJ1-5, with D tentatively TRBD1 (5 bases). The CDR3 runs to 14 residues. Per germline, CDR1 ENHRY and CDR2 SYGVKD. V shed 8 bases and J shed 5 bases, with 16 bases lying between them.